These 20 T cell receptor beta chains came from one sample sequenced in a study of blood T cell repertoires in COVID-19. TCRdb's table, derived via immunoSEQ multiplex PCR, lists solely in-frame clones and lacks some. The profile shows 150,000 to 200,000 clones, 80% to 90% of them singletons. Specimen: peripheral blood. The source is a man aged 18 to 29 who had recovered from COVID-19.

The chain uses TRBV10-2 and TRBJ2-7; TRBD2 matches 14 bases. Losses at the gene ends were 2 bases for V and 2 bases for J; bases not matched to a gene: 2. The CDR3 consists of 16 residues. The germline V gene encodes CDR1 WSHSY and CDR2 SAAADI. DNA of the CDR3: TGCGCCAGCAGTGAGGGGACTAGCGGGAGCACCTACGAGCAGTACTTC. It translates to CASSEGTSGSTYEQYF.

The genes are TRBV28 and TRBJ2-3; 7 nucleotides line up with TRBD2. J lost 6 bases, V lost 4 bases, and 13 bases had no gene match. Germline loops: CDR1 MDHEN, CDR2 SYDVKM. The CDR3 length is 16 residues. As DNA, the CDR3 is TGTGCCAGCAGTTCCCCCGCGGGAGTTGTGCTTGATACGCAGTATTTT. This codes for CASSSPAGVVLDTQYF.

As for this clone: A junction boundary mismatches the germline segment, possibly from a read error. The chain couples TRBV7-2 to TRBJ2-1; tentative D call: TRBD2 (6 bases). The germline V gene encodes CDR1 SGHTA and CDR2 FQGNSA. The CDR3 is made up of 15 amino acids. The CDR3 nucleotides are TGTGCCAGCAGGTTAGGTGGCGGGGTGGGGAATGAGCAGTTCTTC. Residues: CASRLGGGVGNEQFF.

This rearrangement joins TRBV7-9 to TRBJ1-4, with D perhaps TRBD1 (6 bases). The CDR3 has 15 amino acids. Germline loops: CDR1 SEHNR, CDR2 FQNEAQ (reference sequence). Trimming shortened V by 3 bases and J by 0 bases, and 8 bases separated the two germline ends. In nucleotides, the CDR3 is TGTGCCAGCAGCTTTACAGGGACAACTAATGAAAAACTGTTTTTT. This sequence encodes CASSFTGTTNEKLFF. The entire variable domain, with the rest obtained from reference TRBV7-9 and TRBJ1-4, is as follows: DTGVSQNPRHKITKRGQNVTFRCDPISEHNRLYWYRQTLGQGPEFLTYFQNEAQLEKSRLLSDRFSAERPKGSFSTLEIQRTEQGDSAMYLCASSFTGTTNEKLFFGSGTQLSVL.

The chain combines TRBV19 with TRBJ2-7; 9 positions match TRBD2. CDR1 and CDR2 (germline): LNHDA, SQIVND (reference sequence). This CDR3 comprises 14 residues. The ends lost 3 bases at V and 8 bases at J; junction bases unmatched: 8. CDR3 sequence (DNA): TGTGCCAGTAGTATGAATAGCGGGAGTGAACAGCAGTACTTC. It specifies CASSMNSGSEQQYF.

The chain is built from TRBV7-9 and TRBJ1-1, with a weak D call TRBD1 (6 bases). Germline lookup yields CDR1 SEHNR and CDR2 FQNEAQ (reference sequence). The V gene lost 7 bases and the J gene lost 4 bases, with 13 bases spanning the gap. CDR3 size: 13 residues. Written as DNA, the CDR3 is TGTGCCAGCAACGGGGGGCCGGGCACTGAAGCTTTCTTT. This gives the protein CASNGGPGTEAFF. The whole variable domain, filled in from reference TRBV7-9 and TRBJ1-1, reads DTGVSQNPRHKITKRGQNVTFRCDPISEHNRLYWYRQTLGQGPEFLTYFQNEAQLEKSRLLSDRFSAERPKGSFSTLEIQRTEQGDSAMYLCASNGGPGTEAFFGQGTRLTVV.

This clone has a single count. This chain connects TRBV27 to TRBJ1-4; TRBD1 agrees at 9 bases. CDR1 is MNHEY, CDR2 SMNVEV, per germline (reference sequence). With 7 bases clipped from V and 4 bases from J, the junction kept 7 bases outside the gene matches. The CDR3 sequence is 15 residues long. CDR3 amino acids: CASTRSDRGNEKLFF. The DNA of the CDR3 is TGTGCCAGCACCCGGTCGGACAGGGGTAATGAAAAACTGTTTTTT.

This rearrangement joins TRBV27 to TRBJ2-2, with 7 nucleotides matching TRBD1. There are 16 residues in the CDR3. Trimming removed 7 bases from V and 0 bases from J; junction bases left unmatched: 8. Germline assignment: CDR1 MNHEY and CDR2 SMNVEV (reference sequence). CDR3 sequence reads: CASKNRQGSNTGELFF. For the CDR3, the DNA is TGTGCCAGCAAAAACCGACAGGGTTCGAACACCGGGGAGCTGTTTTTT.

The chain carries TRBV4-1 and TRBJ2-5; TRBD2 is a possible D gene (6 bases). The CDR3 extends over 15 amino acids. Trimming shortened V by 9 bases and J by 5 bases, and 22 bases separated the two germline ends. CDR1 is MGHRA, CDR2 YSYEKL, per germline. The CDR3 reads CARNVYGRVRETQYF. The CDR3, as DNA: TGCGCCAGGAATGTCTACGGGAGAGTACGGGAGACCCAGTACTTC.

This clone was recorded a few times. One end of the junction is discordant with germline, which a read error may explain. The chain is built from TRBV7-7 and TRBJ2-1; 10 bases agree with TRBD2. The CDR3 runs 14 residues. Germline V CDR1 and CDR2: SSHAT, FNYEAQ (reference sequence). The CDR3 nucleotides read TGTGCTAGCAGCCCGGGACTAGCGAACAATGAGCAGTTCTTC. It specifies CASSPGLANNEQFF.

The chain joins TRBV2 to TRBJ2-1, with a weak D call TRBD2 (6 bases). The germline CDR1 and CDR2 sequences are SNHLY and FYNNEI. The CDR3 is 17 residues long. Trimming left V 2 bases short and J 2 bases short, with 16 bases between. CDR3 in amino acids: CASSESRAAGPYNEQFF. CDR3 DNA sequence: TGTGCCAGCAGTGAAAGTCGAGCGGCGGGACCCTACAATGAGCAGTTCTTC.

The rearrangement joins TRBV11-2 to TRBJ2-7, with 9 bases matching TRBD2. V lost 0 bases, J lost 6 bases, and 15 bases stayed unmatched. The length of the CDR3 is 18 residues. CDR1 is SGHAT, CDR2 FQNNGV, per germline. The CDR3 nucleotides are TGTGCCAGCAGCTTAGACGGGCCCCGGCGAACTAGCGGGCCCGAGCAGTACTTC. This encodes CASSLDGPRRTSGPEQYF.

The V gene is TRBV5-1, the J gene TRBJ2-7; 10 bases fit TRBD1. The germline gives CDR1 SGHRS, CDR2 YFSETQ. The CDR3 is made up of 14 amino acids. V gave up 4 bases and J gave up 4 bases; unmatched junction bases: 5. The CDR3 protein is CASSPGTGDYEQYF. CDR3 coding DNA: TGCGCCAGCAGCCCCGGGACAGGGGATTACGAGCAGTACTTC.

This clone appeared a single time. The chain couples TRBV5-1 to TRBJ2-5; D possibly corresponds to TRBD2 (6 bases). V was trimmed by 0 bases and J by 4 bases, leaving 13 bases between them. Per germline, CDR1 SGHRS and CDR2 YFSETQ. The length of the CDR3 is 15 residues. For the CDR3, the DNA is TGCGCCAGCAGCTTGGCGGCAGCCGGGGGAGAGACCCAGTACTTC. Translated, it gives CASSLAAAGGETQYF.

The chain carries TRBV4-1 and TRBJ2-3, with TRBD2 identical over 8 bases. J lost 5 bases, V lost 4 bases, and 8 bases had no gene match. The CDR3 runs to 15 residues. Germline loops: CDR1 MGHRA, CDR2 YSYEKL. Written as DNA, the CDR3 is TGCGCCAGCAGCCTAGAAGACCGGGAGGGAGATACGCAGTATTTT. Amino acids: CASSLEDREGDTQYF.

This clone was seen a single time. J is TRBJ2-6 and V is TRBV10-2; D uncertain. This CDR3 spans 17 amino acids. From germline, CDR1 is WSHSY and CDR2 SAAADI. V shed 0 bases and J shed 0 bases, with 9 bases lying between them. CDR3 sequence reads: CASSESGRPSGANVLTF. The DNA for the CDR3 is TGCGCCAGCAGTGAGTCAGGCAGGCCCTCTGGGGCCAACGTCCTGACTTTC.

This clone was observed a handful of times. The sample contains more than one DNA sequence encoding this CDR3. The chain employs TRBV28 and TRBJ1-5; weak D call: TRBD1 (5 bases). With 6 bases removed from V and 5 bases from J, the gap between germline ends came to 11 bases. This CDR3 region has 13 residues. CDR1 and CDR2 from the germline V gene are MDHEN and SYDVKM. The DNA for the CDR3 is TGTGCCAGCAGCCCTCAGGGATATCAGCCCCAGCATTTT. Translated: CASSPQGYQPQHF.

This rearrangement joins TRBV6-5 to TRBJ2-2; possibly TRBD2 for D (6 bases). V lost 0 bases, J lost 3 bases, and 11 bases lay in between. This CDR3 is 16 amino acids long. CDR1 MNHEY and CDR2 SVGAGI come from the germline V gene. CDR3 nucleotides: TGTGCCAGCAGTTACTCTCTAGCGTCGGACACCGGGGAGCTGTTTTTT. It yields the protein CASSYSLASDTGELFF.

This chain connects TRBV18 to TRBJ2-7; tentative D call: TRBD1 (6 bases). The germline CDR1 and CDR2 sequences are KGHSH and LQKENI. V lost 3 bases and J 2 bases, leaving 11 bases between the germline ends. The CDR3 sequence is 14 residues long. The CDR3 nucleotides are TGTGCCAGCTCACCCGAACAGGGCCCCTACGAGCAGTACTTC. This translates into CASSPEQGPYEQYF.

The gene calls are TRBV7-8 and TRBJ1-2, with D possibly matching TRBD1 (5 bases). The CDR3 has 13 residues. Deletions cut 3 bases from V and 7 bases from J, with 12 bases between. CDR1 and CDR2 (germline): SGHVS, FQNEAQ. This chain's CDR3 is CASSFAGLSGYTF. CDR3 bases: TGTGCCAGCAGCTTCGCGGGACTCTCTGGCTACACCTTC.